A selection of T cell receptor beta chains follows, all from one sample in a study of CDR3 diversity in severe acne. TCRdb reanalysed the PCR reads using MiXCR and keeps one entry per CDR3 protein. Of roughly 100,000 distinct CDR3 sequences listed, around 56% are singletons. Sample: blood. The receptors were gathered from a male donor with acne. CDR3s include the opening cysteine and the closing phenylalanine or tryptophan. D genes are given only for firm matches. Rows give clone size only sometimes, using once, few, many, or a class for an expanded clone.

v_gene	d_gene	j_gene	abundance	CDR3aa	CDR3nt
TRBV6-5	.	TRBJ2-7	.	CASSEALSSIYEQYF	TGTGCCAGCAGTGAAGCGCTTTCCAGTATCTACGAGCAGTACTTC
TRBV20-1	.	TRBJ1-2	.	CSALTGFRYGYTF	TGCAGTGCCCTAACGGGCTTTAGGTATGGCTACACCTTC
TRBV2	.	TRBJ2-7	.	CASESGTSTDEQYF	TGTGCCAGCGAATCCGGGACATCAACGGACGAGCAGTACTTC
TRBV30	.	TRBJ2-3	many	CASTRSPLSTDTQYF	TGTGCCTCAACCCGCAGCCCTCTTAGCACAGATACGCAGTATTTT
TRBV5-1	.	TRBJ2-7	many	CASSLAVSPYEQYF	TGCGCCAGCAGCTTGGCCGTCAGCCCGTACGAGCAGTACTTC
TRBV20-1	.	TRBJ2-7	once	CSARDSHYEQYF	TGCAGTGCTAGAGACTCCCACTACGAGCAGTACTTC
TRBV25-1	TRBD1	TRBJ2-7	.	CASVEDRGIDEQYF	TGTGCCAGCGTTGAGGACAGGGGAATCGACGAGCAGTACTTC
TRBV9	TRBD1	TRBJ1-1	.	CASSSRNVPGQGPNTEAFF	TGTGCCAGCAGCTCGCGAAACGTCCCGGGACAGGGGCCGAACACTGAAGCTTTCTTT
TRBV7-2	TRBD2	TRBJ2-3	.	CASSFGSGSGWTDTQYF	TGTGCCAGCAGCTTTGGTAGCGGGAGTGGGTGGACAGATACGCAGTATTTT
TRBV7-6	.	TRBJ2-7	few	CASSLEDRRMGYEQYF	TGTGCCAGCAGCTTAGAGGACCGACGAATGGGTTACGAGCAGTACTTC
TRBV20-1	TRBD1	TRBJ2-7	.	CSARGSGQGFHERYF	TGCAGTGCTAGAGGGTCGGGACAGGGGTTCCACGAGCGGTACTTC
TRBV5-5	.	TRBJ2-3	many	CASPTQYF	TGTGCCAGCCCAACGCAGTATTTT
TRBV5-6	TRBD1	TRBJ2-5	.	CASSLGQLKTQYF	TGTGCCAGCAGCCTGGGACAGTTAAAGACCCAGTACTTC
TRBV7-9	TRBD1	TRBJ2-3	many	CASSPGQGTGGKQYF	TGTGCCAGCAGCCCGGGACAGGGCACAGGAGGGAAGCAGTATTTT
TRBV2	TRBD1	TRBJ1-1	many	CASSLTGAYTEAFF	TGTGCCAGCAGTCTCACAGGGGCATATACTGAAGCTTTCTTT
TRBV5-1	.	TRBJ2-6	.	CASSLKAAGANVLTF	TGCGCCAGCAGCTTGAAGGCCGCTGGGGCCAACGTCCTGACTTTC
TRBV29-1	TRBD1	TRBJ1-5	.	CSVSGTGRNQPQHF	TGCAGCGTCTCCGGGACAGGACGCAATCAGCCCCAGCATTTT
TRBV29-1	TRBD1	TRBJ2-7	.	CSAGHRDRAMYEQYF	TGCAGTGCTGGACACCGGGACAGGGCTATGTACGAGCAGTACTTC
TRBV28	.	TRBJ2-2	many	CASNLHNTGELFF	TGTGCCAGCAATCTGCATAACACCGGGGAGCTGTTTTTT
TRBV5-5	.	TRBJ1-1	many	CASSLRSGGNTEAFF	TGTGCCAGCAGCTTGCGGTCGGGTGGGAACACTGAAGCTTTCTTT
TRBV6-4	TRBD1	TRBJ1-6	few	CASRTAGTGIRSPLHF	TGTGCCAGCAGAACAGCCGGGACAGGGATTCGGTCACCCCTCCACTTT
TRBV2	TRBD2	TRBJ2-7	.	CASSPDRGLAAYEQYF	TGTGCCAGCAGCCCTGATCGTGGACTAGCGGCGTACGAGCAGTACTTC
TRBV25-1	.	TRBJ1-5	.	CASSLGAGQPQHF	TGTGCCAGCAGTTTAGGCGCCGGTCAGCCCCAGCATTTT
TRBV20-1	TRBD1	TRBJ2-5	once	CSASPGTGGKTQYF	TGCAGTGCTAGCCCCGGGACAGGGGGGAAGACCCAGTACTTC
TRBV20-1	TRBD2	TRBJ2-7	.	CSARAEGTSGRAVEQYF	TGCAGTGCTAGAGCAGAAGGGACTAGCGGGAGGGCCGTCGAGCAGTACTTC
TRBV9	.	TRBJ1-2	many	CASSGSQGVNGYTF	TGTGCCAGCAGCGGGTCACAGGGTGTAAATGGCTACACCTTC
TRBV4-2	TRBD2	TRBJ2-7	many	CASERLAGDHEQYF	TGTGCCAGCGAGAGACTAGCGGGAGATCACGAGCAGTACTTC
TRBV7-3	TRBD1	TRBJ2-2	.	CASSPIPGQGANTGELFF	TGTGCCAGCAGCCCTATACCGGGACAGGGGGCGAACACCGGGGAGCTGTTTTTT
TRBV2	.	TRBJ1-6	.	CASSEGGQASSPLHF	TGTGCCAGCAGTGAAGGCGGGCAGGCGAGTTCACCCCTCCACTTT
TRBV7-6	TRBD2	TRBJ2-7	.	CASSRNPGTSGPYEQYF	TGTGCCAGCAGCAGGAACCCCGGGACTAGCGGCCCCTACGAGCAGTACTTC
TRBV19	TRBD1	TRBJ2-5	many	CASSQGQGEGETQYF	TGTGCCAGTAGTCAAGGACAGGGGGAAGGGGAGACCCAGTACTTC
TRBV10-3	.	TRBJ1-1	few	CAISDPQGGEAFF	TGTGCCATCAGTGATCCCCAGGGCGGGGAAGCTTTCTTT
TRBV5-6	.	TRBJ1-1	.	CASSLSRRNLLEAFF	TGTGCCAGCAGCTTGTCTCGCCGCAATCTCCTTGAAGCTTTCTTT
TRBV11-2	.	TRBJ1-5	many	CASSLDSGVGQPQHF	TGTGCCAGCAGCTTAGACTCAGGGGTCGGGCAGCCCCAGCATTTT
TRBV7-2	TRBD2	TRBJ2-1	.	CASSGTGRADEQFF	TGTGCCAGCAGCGGAACCGGGAGGGCCGATGAGCAGTTCTTC
TRBV7-9	TRBD2	TRBJ2-7	.	CASSFRTSGTYEQYF	TGTGCCAGCAGCTTCCGGACTAGCGGGACGTACGAGCAGTACTTC
TRBV25-1	.	TRBJ2-2	few	CASSESASGTGELFF	TGTGCCAGCAGTGAATCGGCTTCGGGTACCGGGGAGCTGTTTTTT
TRBV5-4	TRBD2	TRBJ2-2	once	CASSSGNGGSTGELFF	TGTGCCAGCAGCTCAGGCAACGGGGGGAGCACCGGGGAGCTGTTTTTT
TRBV15	TRBD2	TRBJ2-1	.	CATTNLLGTGGEQFF	TGTGCCACAACCAACCTCCTAGGGACGGGGGGTGAGCAGTTCTTC
TRBV20-1	.	TRBJ2-1	many	CSARVSDNEQFF	TGCAGTGCTAGAGTTAGCGACAATGAGCAGTTCTTC
TRBV24-1	.	TRBJ2-2	many	CATSISRQGGTGELFF	TGTGCCACCAGTATTTCTAGGCAGGGTGGCACCGGGGAGCTGTTTTTT
TRBV7-8	.	TRBJ2-3	.	CASSLGRRYRRTDTQYF	TGTGCCAGCAGCTTAGGGAGGAGGTACAGGCGCACAGATACGCAGTATTTT
TRBV18	.	TRBJ2-5	.	CASSPAGAGDGGQYF	TGTGCCAGCTCACCGGCGGGGGCCGGGGACGGTGGCCAGTACTTC
TRBV18	.	TRBJ2-5	.	CASSPGSSETQYF	TGTGCCAGCTCACCGGGGAGTTCGGAGACCCAGTACTTC
TRBV10-3	.	TRBJ2-5	few	CAISETRQETQYF	TGTGCCATCAGTGAGACTCGACAAGAGACCCAGTACTTC
TRBV7-8	TRBD2	TRBJ2-3	.	CASSPRTTSGNGDTQYF	TGTGCCAGCAGTCCAAGGACCACTAGCGGGAACGGAGATACGCAGTATTTT
TRBV4-3	TRBD1	TRBJ2-2	.	CASSQGTGPTGELFF	TGCGCCAGCAGCCAAGGGACAGGGCCCACCGGGGAGCTGTTTTTT
TRBV29-1	.	TRBJ2-1	.	CSVEEMGTSRYNEQFF	TGCAGCGTTGAAGAGATGGGAACTAGCAGATACAATGAGCAGTTCTTC
TRBV28	TRBD1	TRBJ1-1	.	CASKVLRTGKTEAFF	TGTGCCAGCAAAGTTTTACGGACAGGGAAGACTGAAGCTTTCTTT
TRBV28	.	TRBJ2-1	many	CASSFVPRRGSYNEQFF	TGTGCCAGCAGTTTTGTTCCCCGGCGGGGCTCCTACAATGAGCAGTTCTTC
TRBV20-1	.	TRBJ1-2	.	CSVPTAFYLCASSRSELIYGYTF	.
TRBV7-6	.	TRBJ1-3	few	CASSPFHSSGNTIYF	TGTGCCAGCAGCCCTTTTCATAGCTCTGGAAACACCATATATTTT
TRBV10-3	TRBD2	TRBJ2-1	once	CAISYPSSGRVSEQFF	TGTGCCATCAGTTATCCTTCTAGCGGGAGGGTCAGTGAGCAGTTCTTC
TRBV20-1	TRBD1	TRBJ2-1	many	CSASKTGGDYNEQFF	TGCAGTGCCTCCAAGACAGGGGGCGACTACAATGAGCAGTTCTTC
TRBV6-6	TRBD2	TRBJ2-7	.	CASSPGRNCEQYF	TGTGCCAGCAGTCCCGGGAGGAACTGTGAGCAGTACTTC
TRBV2	.	TRBJ2-7	.	CASSEAGSVPYF	TGTGCCAGCAGTGAAGCCGGAAGCGTACCGTACTTC
TRBV10-3	TRBD1	TRBJ1-5	many	CAISRQGEQPQHF	TGTGCCATCAGTCGACAGGGAGAACAGCCCCAGCATTTT
TRBV3-1	TRBD2	TRBJ2-5	.	CASSQAGGDGETQYF	TGTGCCAGCAGCCAAGCGGGAGGGGACGGAGAGACCCAGTACTTC
TRBV18	.	TRBJ2-1	.	CASSPPGLASGENEQFF	TGTGCCAGCTCACCACCGGGATTGGCGTCAGGTGAGAATGAGCAGTTCTTC